This TCR beta chain was observed in a study of T cell responses to AZD1222 COVID-19 vaccine. Study-wide results and limits: It was only 6 or 7 AZD1222 recipients who were seropositive at baseline.

In regard to this clone: No antigen is known for it.

Method: immunoSEQ multiplex PCR; TCRdb's copy keeps in-frame clones and lacks some. The table shows about 160,000 clones, with about 90% occurring only once. J was trimmed by 4 bases and V by 0 bases; bases with no gene match: 1. CDR3 length: 14 residues. Germline-derived CDR1 and CDR2 are PRHDT and FYEKMQ (reference sequence). The sequencing used peripheral blood, collected 28 days after the second AZD1222 dose. The source is an adult who received the AZD1222 COVID-19 vaccine. The genes are TRBV13 and TRBJ2-5, with 8 bases lining up with TRBD2. CDR3 protein: CASSLGTSGETQYF. CDR3 DNA sequence: TGTGCCAGCAGCTTAGGTACTAGCGGAGAGACCCAGTACTTC.